The subject of this entry is one TCR beta chain. The antigen is not known. Produced via immunoSEQ multiplex PCR; TCRdb's table is partial and in-frame only. The sample holds about 77,000 clones, more than 90% seen once. This entry belongs to a study of T cell responses to AZD1222 COVID-19 vaccine. The CDR3 is made up of 16 amino acids. Trimming took 0 bases from V and 5 from J; bases not matched to a gene: 4. CDR1 and CDR2 from the germline V gene are LGHNA and YSLEER. Whole-study results and caveats: Baseline serostatus was positive in only a handful of AZD1222 recipients. Mapped onto spike, vaccine-associated CD4 TCRs spanned it and were dominant at 160-218 and 743-854. With two AZD1222 doses given, Spike-specific TCR breadth and depth both rose. The sample set comprised mostly white British donors with more females, and clonal diversity was possibly underestimated.

The source was peripheral blood, collected 28 days after the second AZD1222 dose. V usage is TRBV4-3 and J usage is TRBJ1-4, with 9 nucleotides matching TRBD1. The TCR was taken from an adult who received the AZD1222 COVID-19 vaccine. The CDR3 loop is CASSQERGTGNEKLFF. In nucleotides, the CDR3 is TGCGCCAGCAGCCAAGAGAGAGGGACAGGGAATGAAAAACTGTTTTTT.